A single sample gave rise to the 9 T cell receptor beta chains below, sequenced in a study of shared clonotypes between healthy human individuals. Libraries were prepared by immunoSEQ multiplex PCR; TCRdb keeps only in-frame clonotypes and omits some of them. This table has 400,000 to 600,000 clones, 75% to 80% appearing once. Sequenced input: PBMCs. These receptors were taken from a woman in her thirties or forties in good health. Some clones in this sample may be carry-over from other donors' samples.

The V and J genes are TRBV28 and TRBJ2-2; a possible D gene is TRBD1 (7 bases). The V and J ends lost 3 bases and 7 bases respectively, with 27 bases between them. CDR1 is MDHEN, CDR2 SYDVKM, per germline. The CDR3 extends over 19 amino acids. CDR3 sequence reads: CASSFSTGRRGRMSGELFF. The CDR3 DNA is TGTGCCAGCAGTTTTTCTACCGGAAGGAGGGGGCGAATGAGCGGGGAGCTGTTTTTT.

The chain combines TRBV30 with TRBJ2-5; D is possibly TRBD2 (5 bases). The J call could be wrong; TRBJ2-7 is a better fit for the DNA end. Germline CDR1 and CDR2: GTSNPN and SVGIG (reference sequence). CDR3 length: 13 amino acids. CDR3 DNA: TGTGCCTGGAGTGTCCCGGAGGCCTACGAGCAGTACTTC. It translates to CAWSVPEAYEQYF.

This clone came up once. This chain links TRBV5-4 with TRBJ2-7, with 8 positions matching TRBD1. The CDR3 spans 13 residues. The V gene end was trimmed by 4 bases and the J gene end by 5 bases; junction bases not matched to a gene: 5. In germline, CDR1 is SGHNT, CDR2 YYREEE (reference sequence). CDR3 sequence: CASSKDRDDEQYF. CDR3 nucleotides: TGTGCCAGCAGCAAGGACAGGGACGACGAGCAGTACTTC.

The chain has TRBV7-9 and TRBJ2-3; D ambiguous. The CDR3 is 15 residues long. Germline V gene sequence: CDR1 SEHNR, CDR2 FQNEAQ (reference sequence). Trimming took 1 base from V and 2 from J, leaving 10 bases between them. CDR3 DNA: TGTGCCAGCAGCTTAGGGGCCCGAGACACAGATACGCAGTATTTT. This sequence encodes CASSLGARDTDTQYF.

The DNA of the CDR3 is TGCGCCAGCAGCCAAGGAAGTCTGACCTATGGCTACACCTTC. Encoded protein: CASSQGSLTYGYTF. The chain has TRBV4-3 and TRBJ1-2; D is unclear. The CDR3 consists of 14 residues. Germline lookup yields CDR1 LGHNA and CDR2 YSLEER. V lost 1 base and J 4 bases, leaving 10 bases between the germline ends.

V is TRBV27 and J is TRBJ2-1; 7 bases are shared with TRBD2. The CDR3 has 17 amino acids. Germline trimming cut 3 bases from V and 7 bases from J; bases unmatched to any gene: 15. Germline lookup yields CDR1 MNHEY and CDR2 SMNVEV (reference sequence). The CDR3 protein is CASSFRGSIAGMNEQFF. The CDR3 DNA sequence: TGTGCCAGCAGTTTCCGGGGCAGCATAGCGGGTATGAATGAGCAGTTCTTC.

This clone is a singleton in its sample. Other DNA sequences in this sample translate to the same CDR3. The chain couples TRBV5-1 to TRBJ1-5; 8 positions agree with TRBD1. Germline loops: CDR1 SGHRS, CDR2 YFSETQ. The J segment lost 2 bases and the V segment lost 5 bases, leaving 3 bases of the junction unmatched. The CDR3 covers 14 residues. CDR3 residues: CASRETGGNQPQHF. CDR3 in DNA: TGCGCCAGCAGAGAGACAGGGGGCAATCAGCCCCAGCATTTT. Variable domain in full (rest from reference TRBV5-1 and TRBJ1-5): KAGVTQTPRYLIKTRGQQVTLSCSPISGHRSVSWYQQTPGQGLQFLFEYFSETQRNKGNFPGRFSGRQFSNSRSEMNVSTLELGDSALYLCASRETGGNQPQHFGDGTRLSIL.

CDR3 DNA: TGTGCCAGCAGCCCTCCCCCAGGGATTGAGCAGTTCTTC. Translating it yields CASSPPPGIEQFF. The chain links TRBV7-2 to TRBJ2-1; TRBD1 might be the D (5 bases). The CDR3 length is 13 residues. Deletions cut 5 bases from V and 9 bases from J, with 14 bases between. Germline V gives CDR1 SGHTA, CDR2 FQGNSA.

The rearrangement links TRBV5-4 to TRBJ2-1; 9 bases map to TRBD2. J lost 7 bases, V lost 0 bases, and 5 bases had no gene match. The CDR3 runs 15 residues. CDR1 and CDR2 from the germline V gene are SGHNT and YYREEE (reference sequence). The CDR3 reads CASSLVGGRVNEQFF. The DNA for the CDR3 is TGTGCCAGCAGCTTGGTTGGCGGGAGGGTTAATGAGCAGTTCTTC.